Below are 15 T cell receptor beta chains sequenced from a single sample in a study of control samples from healthy donors and cancer patients (dated by TCRdb to the early 2020s). The library was produced with the immunoSEQ multiplex PCR assay. This is the immuneACCESS table as TCRdb keeps it, with only in-frame sequences that have V and J called. A part of the clones is gone; compared with another copy, unresolved V genes explain less than half, and the rest is unexplained. Across this sample there are under 130,000 clones, with roughly four fifths seen only once. Roughly 13% of the sample comes from the top ten. The sequencing input was blood. The receptors were gathered from a woman aged 45 to 65 in good health.

This rearrangement joins TRBV6-5 to TRBJ2-3, with D uncertain. CDR3 length: 14 residues. CDR1 is MNHEY and CDR2 is SVGAGI in the germline V gene. Trimming cost V 6 bases and J 0 bases, with 10 bases left between them. Written as DNA, the CDR3 is TGTGCCAGCAGGGACGACTGGAGCACAGATACGCAGTATTTT. Its protein product is CASRDDWSTDTQYF.

V and J are TRBV19 and TRBJ2-3, with D possibly matching TRBD1 (6 bases). CDR1 is LNHDA, CDR2 SQIVND, per germline (reference sequence). V lost 4 bases and J 6 bases, leaving 20 bases between the germline ends. There are 16 residues in the CDR3. The CDR3 DNA reads as TGTGCCAGTAGTACGGAAATAGGGGGACATGGCGATACGCAGTATTTT. It is translated as CASSTEIGGHGDTQYF.

The sample holds many counts of this clone. V gene TRBV7-2 combines with J gene TRBJ2-7; TRBD1 is a possible D gene (6 bases). Germline V gene data show CDR1 as SGHTA and CDR2 as FQGNSA. This CDR3 has 14 residues. V gave up 6 bases and J gave up 2 bases, with 14 bases separating them. The CDR3 bases are TGTGCCAGCAGGCTAGGGGGTCCCACCTACGAGCAGTACTTC. Encoded protein: CASRLGGPTYEQYF.

The CDR3 DNA follows: TGTGCCAGCAGAAGACTCCGGGGGAGCACTGAAGCTTTCTTT. It encodes CASRRLRGSTEAFF. The rearrangement joins TRBV6-5 to TRBJ1-1; D might be TRBD1 (5 bases). V was shortened by 6 bases and J by 4 bases, with 15 bases between the two germline ends. CDR1 and CDR2 (germline): MNHEY, SVGAGI. There are 14 residues in the CDR3.

The rearrangement joins TRBV7-9 to TRBJ1-2; 7 bases are a match to TRBD1. There are 14 residues in the CDR3. V was pared by 0 bases and J by 7 bases, with 5 bases of the junction left unmatched. CDR1 and CDR2 (germline): SEHNR, FQNEAQ (reference sequence). The CDR3 loop is CASSLARTGGGYTF. CDR3 DNA: TGTGCCAGCAGCTTAGCCCGGACAGGTGGTGGCTACACCTTC. Full variable domain (missing parts from reference TRBV7-9 and TRBJ1-2): DTGVSQNPRHKITKRGQNVTFRCDPISEHNRLYWYRQTLGQGPEFLTYFQNEAQLEKSRLLSDRFSAERPKGSFSTLEIQRTEQGDSAMYLCASSLARTGGGYTFGSGTRLTVV.

This chain connects TRBV19 to TRBJ1-5; 7 bases line up with TRBD1. V gave up 3 bases and J gave up 1 base; unmatched junction bases: 15. CDR1 LNHDA and CDR2 SQIVND come from the germline V gene (reference sequence). This CDR3 comprises 19 residues. The CDR3 nucleotides read TGTGCCAGTAGTATCAGAGGACAGGTCATCTCAGAAAGCAATCAGCCCCAGCATTTT. Translation: CASSIRGQVISESNQPQHF.

The gene calls are TRBV5-1 and TRBJ2-4; 9 nucleotides agree with TRBD1. Per the germline V gene, CDR1 is SGHRS and CDR2 is YFSETQ. J lost 5 bases, V lost 2 bases, and 8 bases had no gene match. The CDR3 loop spans 16 amino acids. In DNA form, the CDR3 reads TGCGCCAGCAGCTTCCGGGACAGGGACGGGCAAAACATTCAGTACTTC. Translation: CASSFRDRDGQNIQYF.

This chain joins TRBV14 and TRBJ2-7, with D possibly TRBD2 on 6 matching bases. Trimming stripped 5 bases from V and 2 bases from J, with 16 bases between. The CDR3 runs 15 residues. CDR1 and CDR2 from the germline V gene are SGHDN and FVKESK. The CDR3: CASSFFSGAAYEQYF. The DNA of the CDR3 is TGTGCCAGCAGCTTTTTTAGCGGTGCCGCCTACGAGCAGTACTTC.

A few counts support this clone. The V gene is TRBV20-1, the J gene TRBJ2-1; no firm D call. CDR1 and CDR2 from the germline V gene are DFQATT and SNEGSKA (reference sequence). V lost 6 bases to trimming and J lost 5 bases, with 8 bases between them. The CDR3 length is 11 residues. This CDR3 is CSAKSNNEQFF. CDR3 DNA: TGCAGTGCAAAATCAAACAATGAGCAGTTCTTC.

V usage is TRBV11-1 and J usage is TRBJ2-1; the match to TRBD2 covers 8 bases. The CDR3 has 16 residues. Unmatched junction bases numbered 12, after V lost 1 base and J lost 10 bases. Germline values: CDR1 SGHAT, CDR2 FQDESV (reference sequence). The CDR3 sequence: CASSLVILAGTNEQFF. CDR3 coding DNA: TGTGCCAGCAGCTTAGTCATTTTAGCGGGAACGAACGAGCAGTTCTTC.

This clone was counted a single time. V usage is TRBV7-2 and J usage is TRBJ1-2; D unresolved. V was cut by 5 bases and J by 8 bases, with 18 bases left in between. Germline V lookup: CDR1 SGHTA, CDR2 FQGNSA. The CDR3 spans 14 residues. As DNA, the CDR3 is TGTGCCAGCAGCCAGAGCCCGGTTTTAGGCGGCTACACCTTC. Protein sequence: CASSQSPVLGGYTF.

V and J are TRBV21-1 and TRBJ2-1; TRBD1, as called in the table, went unchecked against the DNA. TRBV21-1 is marked as a pseudogene. CDR3 size: 14 residues. CDR3 sequence reads: CASSPLGQLNEQFF. The CDR3 nucleotides read TGTGCCAGCAGCCCCCTGGGACAGCTCAATGAGCAGTTCTTC.

This clone was observed a single time. The chain has TRBV9 and TRBJ1-1, with D uncertain. V lost 3 bases and J lost 4, with 16 bases in between. The germline V gene encodes CDR1 SGDLS and CDR2 YYNGEE. The length of the CDR3 is 15 residues. CDR3 protein: CASSAQLEGGTEAFF. Here the CDR3 DNA reads TGTGCCAGCAGCGCCCAACTGGAGGGTGGCACTGAAGCTTTCTTT.

This clone was found a few times. This sequence joins TRBV28 and TRBJ2-1; possibly TRBD1 for D (6 bases). Trimming pared 3 bases from V and 4 bases from J, leaving 10 bases between. The CDR3 consists of 14 residues. Looked up from germline, CDR1 is MDHEN and CDR2 is SYDVKM. In DNA, the CDR3 is TGTGCCAGCAGTTTCCAAGGGGGATACAATGAGCAGTTCTTC. It specifies CASSFQGGYNEQFF.

J is TRBJ2-7 and V is TRBV10-3; 9 nucleotides line up with TRBD2. J was trimmed by 6 bases and V by 3 bases; bases with no gene match: 9. The CDR3 extends over 15 amino acids. The V gene's germline CDR1 is ENHRY and CDR2 SYGVKD. In DNA form, the CDR3 reads TGTGCCATCAGTGACGCGGGAGGGGCGCGAATCGAGCAGTACTTC. It encodes CAISDAGGARIEQYF.